The text below deals with one TCR beta chain. Its specificity is not known. 5'RACE template switching produced TCR cDNA carrying a universal primer site and UMIs. TCRdb re-analysed the 5' RACE reads in MiXCR, keeping a single row per CDR3 protein. Among 300,000 or so distinct CDR3 sequences listed, about 7.8% were seen once. The data derive from a study of T cells after yellow fever vaccination. Study-level results: Primary-vaccination clones mostly resurfaced post-booster (96% CD4, under 90% CD8). Across the CD4 and CD8 compartments, a small share of clonotypes was present in both. Abundant bulk-derived clonotypes could contaminate FACS-sorted repertoires.

Germline lookup yields CDR1 DFQATT and CDR2 SNEGSKA (reference sequence). CDR3 length equals 14 residues. Losses at the gene ends were 0 bases for V and 6 bases for J; bases not matched to a gene: 5. This chain connects TRBV20-1 to TRBJ2-1; TRBD2 aligns across 7 bases. The sequence came from a young man who received the YFV17D yellow fever vaccine. The source was PBMCs, collected more than 40 days after the first yellow fever vaccination. CDR3 residues: CSARDVGGTNEQFF. In nucleotides, the CDR3 is TGCAGTGCTAGAGATGTGGGGGGGACCAATGAGCAGTTCTTC.